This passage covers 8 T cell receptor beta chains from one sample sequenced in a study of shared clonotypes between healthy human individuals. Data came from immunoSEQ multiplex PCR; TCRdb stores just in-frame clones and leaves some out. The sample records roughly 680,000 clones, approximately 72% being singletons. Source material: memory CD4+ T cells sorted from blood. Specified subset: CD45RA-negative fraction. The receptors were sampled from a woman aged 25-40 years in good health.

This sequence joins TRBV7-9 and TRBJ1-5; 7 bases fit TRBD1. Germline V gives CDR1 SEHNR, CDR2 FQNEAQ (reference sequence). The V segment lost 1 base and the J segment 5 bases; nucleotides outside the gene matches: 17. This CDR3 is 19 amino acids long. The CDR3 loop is CASSLVCGVGRGQDQPQHF. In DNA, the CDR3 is TGTGCCAGCAGCTTAGTATGTGGGGTAGGAAGGGGGCAGGATCAGCCCCAGCATTTT.

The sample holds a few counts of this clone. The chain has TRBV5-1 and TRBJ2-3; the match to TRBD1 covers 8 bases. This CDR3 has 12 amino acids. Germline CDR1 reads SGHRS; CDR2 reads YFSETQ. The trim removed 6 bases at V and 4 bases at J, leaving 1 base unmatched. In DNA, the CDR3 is TGCGCCAGCAACAGGGGGGCAGATACGCAGTATTTT. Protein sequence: CASNRGADTQYF.

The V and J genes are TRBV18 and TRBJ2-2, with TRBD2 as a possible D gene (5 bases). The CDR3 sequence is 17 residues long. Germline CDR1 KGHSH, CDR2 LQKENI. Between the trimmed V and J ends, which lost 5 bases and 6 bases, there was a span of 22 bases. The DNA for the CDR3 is TGTGCCAGCTCAACTGAGCGTCCGACCGCGGGTCCCGGGGAGCTGTTTTTT. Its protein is CASSTERPTAGPGELFF.

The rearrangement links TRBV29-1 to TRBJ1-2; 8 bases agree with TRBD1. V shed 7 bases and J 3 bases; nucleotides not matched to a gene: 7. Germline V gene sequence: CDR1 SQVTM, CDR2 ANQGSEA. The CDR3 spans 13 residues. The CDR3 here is CSATEQGDYGYTF. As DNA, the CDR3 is TGCAGCGCCACGGAACAGGGGGACTATGGCTACACCTTC.

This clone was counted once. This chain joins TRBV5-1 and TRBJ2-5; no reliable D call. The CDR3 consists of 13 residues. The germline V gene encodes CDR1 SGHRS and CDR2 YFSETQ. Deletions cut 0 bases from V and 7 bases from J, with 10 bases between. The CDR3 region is CASSLEAPTTQYF. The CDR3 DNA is TGCGCCAGCAGCTTGGAGGCCCCGACGACCCAGTACTTC.

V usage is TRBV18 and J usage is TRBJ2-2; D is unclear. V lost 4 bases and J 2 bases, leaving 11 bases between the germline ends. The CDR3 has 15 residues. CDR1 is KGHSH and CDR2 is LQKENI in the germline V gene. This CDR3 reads CASSRRVHNTGELFF. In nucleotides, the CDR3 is TGTGCCAGCTCACGTAGGGTCCACAACACCGGGGAGCTGTTTTTT.

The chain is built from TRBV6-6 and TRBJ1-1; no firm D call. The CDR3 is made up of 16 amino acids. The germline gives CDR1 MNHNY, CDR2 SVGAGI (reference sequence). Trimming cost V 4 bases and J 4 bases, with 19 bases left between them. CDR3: CASSSGVHLGGTEAFF. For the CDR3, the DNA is TGTGCCAGCAGTTCCGGGGTCCATCTAGGTGGCACTGAAGCTTTCTTT.

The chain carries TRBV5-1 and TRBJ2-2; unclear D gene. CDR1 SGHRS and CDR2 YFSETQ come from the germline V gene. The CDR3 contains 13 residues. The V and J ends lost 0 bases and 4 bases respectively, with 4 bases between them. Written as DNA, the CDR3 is TGCGCCAGCAGCTTGGAGACCACCGGGGAGCTGTTTTTT. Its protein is CASSLETTGELFF.